The rows below give T cell receptor beta chains drawn from one sample of a study of T cells in Graves' hyperthyroidism and ophthalmopathy. Each CDR3 protein gets one entry after TCRdb re-called the multiplex PCR reads with MiXCR. The sample shows nearly 600,000 distinct CDR3 sequences, about 14% of them seen only once. The sequencing sample was made of blood. Receptors originate from a woman under 40 with Graves' hyperthyroidism that later progressed to Graves' ophthalmopathy. Each CDR3 is given with its conserved first and last residue. Each record gives: CDR3 length, clone size, V gene, J gene, D gene, CDR3 DNA, CDR3 protein. A D gene is named only where the DNA matches it firmly. Not every row has a clone size; where given, it reads once, few, many or a size class.

CDR3 length: 14
clone size: many
V gene: TRBV12-3/TRBV12-4
J gene: TRBJ1-5
D gene: -
CDR3 DNA: TGTGCCAGCAAGGTTGGCAGGGCTGGTCAGCCCCAGCATTTT
CDR3 protein: CASKVGRAGQPQHF

CDR3 length: 15
clone size: -
V gene: TRBV12-3/TRBV12-4
J gene: TRBJ1-5
D gene: -
CDR3 DNA: TGTGCCAGCAGTTCGGGCGGGGAGGGTGGTCAGCCCCAGCATTTT
CDR3 protein: CASSSGGEGGQPQHF

CDR3 length: 12
clone size: -
V gene: TRBV20-1
J gene: TRBJ2-7
D gene: -
CDR3 DNA: TGCAGCGCAGTAACTAGGGTCCACGAGCAGTACTTC
CDR3 protein: CSAVTRVHEQYF

CDR3 length: 13
clone size: many
V gene: TRBV28
J gene: TRBJ2-5
D gene: -
CDR3 DNA: TGTGCCAGCAGGAAGGCAGACGAAGAGACCCAGTACTTC
CDR3 protein: CASRKADEETQYF

CDR3 length: 15
clone size: many
V gene: TRBV5-4
J gene: TRBJ2-7
D gene: TRBD1
CDR3 DNA: TGTGCCAGCAGCTTCCCGGGACAGAGCTCCTACGAGCAGTACTTC
CDR3 protein: CASSFPGQSSYEQYF

CDR3 length: 14
clone size: many
V gene: TRBV30
J gene: TRBJ2-7
D gene: TRBD1
CDR3 DNA: TGTGCCTGGAACTCGGGGCAGGGGGACTACGAGCAGTACTTC
CDR3 protein: CAWNSGQGDYEQYF

CDR3 length: 14
clone size: few
V gene: TRBV12-3/TRBV12-4
J gene: TRBJ2-7
D gene: TRBD2
CDR3 DNA: TGTGCCAGCAGTTTTAAGCGGGGGAACTACGAGCAGTACTTC
CDR3 protein: CASSFKRGNYEQYF

CDR3 length: 20
clone size: -
V gene: TRBV10-1
J gene: TRBJ2-1
D gene: TRBD1
CDR3 DNA: TGCGCCAGCAGTGAGTCGGTGGGACAGGGGGCATCTTTCGCCTACAATGAGCAGTTCTTC
CDR3 protein: CASSESVGQGASFAYNEQFF

CDR3 length: 14
clone size: many
V gene: TRBV12-5
J gene: TRBJ1-4
D gene: TRBD1
CDR3 DNA: TGTGCTAGTGGGGGGACAGCTTATAATGAAAAACTGTTTTTT
CDR3 protein: CASGGTAYNEKLFF

CDR3 length: 15
clone size: many
V gene: TRBV28
J gene: TRBJ1-1
D gene: -
CDR3 DNA: TGTGCCAGCACTCCGCATGGGATTGTGAACACTGAAGCTTTCTTT
CDR3 protein: CASTPHGIVNTEAFF

CDR3 length: 19
clone size: many
V gene: TRBV12-3/TRBV12-4
J gene: TRBJ1-1
D gene: -
CDR3 DNA: TGTGCCAGCAGTTTCACAGGGAGGGGAGGTTTACGAATGAACACTGAAGCTTTCTTT
CDR3 protein: CASSFTGRGGLRMNTEAFF

CDR3 length: 14
clone size: many
V gene: TRBV6-1
J gene: TRBJ2-5
D gene: -
CDR3 DNA: TGTGCCAGCATCCCTGGGATAGGGCGAGAGACCCAGTACTTC
CDR3 protein: CASIPGIGRETQYF

CDR3 length: 19
clone size: many
V gene: TRBV6-5
J gene: TRBJ2-2
D gene: -
CDR3 DNA: TGTGCCAGCAGTTACCCCGAGGCCGGGAGAGACGCGAACACCGGGGAGCTGTTTTTT
CDR3 protein: CASSYPEAGRDANTGELFF

CDR3 length: 13
clone size: -
V gene: TRBV7-3
J gene: TRBJ1-1
D gene: -
CDR3 DNA: TGTGCCAGCAGCCCCCCTGTTAAGGCGGAAGCTTTCTTT
CDR3 protein: CASSPPVKAEAFF

CDR3 length: 18
clone size: few
V gene: TRBV18
J gene: TRBJ2-7
D gene: -
CDR3 DNA: TGTGCCAGCTCACCCACAACAGGGGGTGCGGGAGGGATCGGCGAGCAGTACTTC
CDR3 protein: CASSPTTGGAGGIGEQYF

CDR3 length: 15
clone size: few
V gene: TRBV19
J gene: TRBJ2-1
D gene: -
CDR3 DNA: TGTGCCAGTAGCCCCGCGGAGGCTTCCGACAATGAGCAGTTCTTC
CDR3 protein: CASSPAEASDNEQFF

CDR3 length: 16
clone size: many
V gene: TRBV20-1
J gene: TRBJ2-7
D gene: TRBD2
CDR3 DNA: TGCAGTGCTAGTGCCGGACATAGCGGGAGGGCTTACGAGCAGTACTTC
CDR3 protein: CSASAGHSGRAYEQYF